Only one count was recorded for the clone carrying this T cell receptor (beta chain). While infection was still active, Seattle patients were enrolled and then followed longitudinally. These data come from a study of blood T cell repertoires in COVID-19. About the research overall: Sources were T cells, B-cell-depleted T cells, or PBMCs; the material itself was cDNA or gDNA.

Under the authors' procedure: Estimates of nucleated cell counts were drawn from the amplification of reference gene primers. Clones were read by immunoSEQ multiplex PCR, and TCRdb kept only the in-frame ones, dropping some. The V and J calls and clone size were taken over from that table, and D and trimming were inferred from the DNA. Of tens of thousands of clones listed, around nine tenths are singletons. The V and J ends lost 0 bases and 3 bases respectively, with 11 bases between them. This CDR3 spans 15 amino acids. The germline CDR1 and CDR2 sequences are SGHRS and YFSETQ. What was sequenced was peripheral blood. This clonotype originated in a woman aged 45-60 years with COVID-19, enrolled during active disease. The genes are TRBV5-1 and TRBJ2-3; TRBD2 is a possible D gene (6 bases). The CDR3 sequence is CASSLGGRRTDTQYF. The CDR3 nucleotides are TGCGCCAGCAGCTTGGGAGGGAGGAGGACAGATACGCAGTATTTT. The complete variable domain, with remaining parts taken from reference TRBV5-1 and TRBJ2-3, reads KAGVTQTPRYLIKTRGQQVTLSCSPISGHRSVSWYQQTPGQGLQFLFEYFSETQRNKGNFPGRFSGRQFSNSRSEMNVSTLELGDSALYLCASSLGGRRTDTQYFGPGTRLTVL.